Listed below are T cell receptor beta chains from one sample, sequenced in a study of tumor-infiltrating lymphocytes in primary liver carcinoma. One entry per CDR3 protein results from TCRdb running MiXCR on the multiplex PCR reads. The sample lists roughly 100,000 distinct CDR3 sequences; roughly 80% were seen once. The sequencing sample was made of liver tumor tissue from sampling region 3. Receptor source: a man aged 35 to 55 with primary liver carcinoma and hepatitis B virus infection. Each CDR3 is given with its conserved first and last residue. Fields, in order: CDR3 length, D gene, J gene, clone size, V gene, CDR3 protein, CDR3 DNA. D genes are given only for firm matches. Only part of the rows carry a size: once, few, many, or a class if the clone is expanded.

CDR3 length: 14; D gene: TRBD1; J gene: TRBJ1-2; clone size: .; V gene: TRBV12-3/TRBV12-4; CDR3 protein: CANSPPGQDSGYTF; CDR3 DNA: TGTGCCAACAGTCCGCCCGGACAGGACAGTGGCTACACCTTC
CDR3 length: 15; D gene: .; J gene: TRBJ2-5; clone size: many; V gene: TRBV12-3/TRBV12-4; CDR3 protein: CASSNGGVNQETQYF; CDR3 DNA: TGTGCCAGCTCTAACGGAGGGGTCAACCAAGAGACCCAGTACTTC
CDR3 length: 14; D gene: .; J gene: TRBJ2-2; clone size: .; V gene: TRBV30; CDR3 protein: CAWTPSVNTVGLFF; CDR3 DNA: TGTGCCTGGACTCCTAGCGTGAACACCGTGGGGCTGTTTTTT
CDR3 length: 14; D gene: TRBD2; J gene: TRBJ2-3; clone size: few; V gene: TRBV12-3/TRBV12-4; CDR3 protein: CASNLGGTPDTQYF; CDR3 DNA: TGTGCCAGCAATTTGGGGGGGACTCCAGATACACAGTATTTT
CDR3 length: 15; D gene: TRBD1; J gene: TRBJ1-5; clone size: .; V gene: TRBV6-5; CDR3 protein: CASNRQGEKGQPQHF; CDR3 DNA: TGTGCCAGCAATCGACAGGGTGAAAAAGGTCAGCCCCAGCATTTT
CDR3 length: 16; D gene: .; J gene: TRBJ2-7; clone size: once; V gene: TRBV6-5; CDR3 protein: CGCKGGARGDTYEQYF; CDR3 DNA: TGTGGCTGCAAGGGGGGTGCTAGAGGGGATACCTACGAGCAGTACTTC
CDR3 length: 13; D gene: .; J gene: TRBJ1-4; clone size: .; V gene: TRBV29-1; CDR3 protein: CSVEEGLDEKLFF; CDR3 DNA: TGCAGCGTTGAGGAGGGTCTGGATGAAAAACTGTTTTTC
CDR3 length: 12; D gene: .; J gene: TRBJ2-1; clone size: .; V gene: TRBV5-4; CDR3 protein: CTSSWPGNEKFF; CDR3 DNA: TGTACCAGCAGCTGGCCGGGGAATGAGAAGTTCTTC
CDR3 length: 16; D gene: .; J gene: TRBJ1-3; clone size: .; V gene: TRBV6-1; CDR3 protein: CASSDDGQFFGNTIYF; CDR3 DNA: TGTGCCAGCAGTGACGATGGACAGTTCTTCGGAAACACCATATATTTT
CDR3 length: 14; D gene: TRBD1; J gene: TRBJ1-5; clone size: .; V gene: TRBV6-1; CDR3 protein: CASRIGTGIQPQQF; CDR3 DNA: TGTGCCAGCAGGATTGGGACAGGCATTCAGCCCCAGCAGTTT
CDR3 length: 14; D gene: TRBD2; J gene: TRBJ2-7; clone size: once; V gene: TRBV29-1; CDR3 protein: CIVRPGLGVHEQYF; CDR3 DNA: TGCATCGTTAGACCGGGACTAGGTGTCCACGAACAGTACTTC
CDR3 length: 14; D gene: .; J gene: TRBJ2-3; clone size: .; V gene: TRBV4-3; CDR3 protein: CASSQGDASDTQYF; CDR3 DNA: TGCGCCAGCAGCCAGGGGGATGCGTCAGACACACAGTATTTT
CDR3 length: 13; D gene: .; J gene: TRBJ1-2; clone size: .; V gene: TRBV28; CDR3 protein: CASCLEGAYGYTF; CDR3 DNA: TGTGCCAGCTGTTTGGAGGGTGCTTATGGTTACACCTTC
CDR3 length: 17; D gene: .; J gene: TRBJ2-1; clone size: .; V gene: TRBV11-2; CDR3 protein: CASSLDRGVRFYIEQLF; CDR3 DNA: TGTGCCAGCAGCTTAGATAGGGGTGTGAGGTTCTACATTGAGCAGTTGTTC
CDR3 length: 16; D gene: .; J gene: TRBJ1-1; clone size: .; V gene: TRBV7-9; CDR3 protein: CASSLEGRGGGTEAFF; CDR3 DNA: TGTGCGAGCAGCTTAGAGGGCAGGGGAGGTGGGACTGAAGCTTTCTTT
CDR3 length: 16; D gene: .; J gene: TRBJ2-3; clone size: .; V gene: TRBV4-3; CDR3 protein: CASSQEASAMADTQYF; CDR3 DNA: TGCGCCAGCAGCCAAGAGGCGTCGGCTATGGCAGATACGCAGTATTTT
CDR3 length: 17; D gene: .; J gene: TRBJ2-6; clone size: .; V gene: TRBV6-1; CDR3 protein: CASSTRDTISGANVLTF; CDR3 DNA: TGTGCCAGCAGTACCCGGGACACGATCTCTGGGGCCAACGTCCTGACTTTC
CDR3 length: 15; D gene: .; J gene: TRBJ2-2; clone size: once; V gene: TRBV11-1; CDR3 protein: CASSYTRPFSGELVF; CDR3 DNA: TGTGCCAGCAGCTATACTAGACCTTTCTCCGGGGAGCTGGTTTTT
CDR3 length: 12; D gene: .; J gene: TRBJ2-1; clone size: many; V gene: TRBV6-2/TRBV6-3; CDR3 protein: CASSDYYNEQFF; CDR3 DNA: TGTGCCAGCTCGGACTACTACAATGAGCAGTTCTTC
CDR3 length: 17; D gene: .; J gene: TRBJ2-4; clone size: once; V gene: TRBV7-8; CDR3 protein: CASGGVDRELGKNIQYF; CDR3 DNA: TGTGCCAGCGGCGGAGTAGACCGGGAATTAGGCAAAAACATTCAGTACTTC
CDR3 length: 15; D gene: .; J gene: TRBJ2-3; clone size: .; V gene: TRBV11-2; CDR3 protein: CASSLDSPGTGTLYF; CDR3 DNA: TGTGCCAGCAGCTTAGATTCTCCGGGAACAGGTACGCTGTATTTT
CDR3 length: 16; D gene: TRBD1; J gene: TRBJ1-3; clone size: .; V gene: TRBV4-3; CDR3 protein: CARSQAATGGGNAIYF; CDR3 DNA: TGCGCCAGGAGCCAAGCCGCGACAGGGGGTGGAAACGCCATATATTTT
CDR3 length: 14; D gene: .; J gene: TRBJ1-3; clone size: once; V gene: TRBV6-5; CDR3 protein: CASRPIVSGNTIYF; CDR3 DNA: TGTGCCAGCAGACCCATAGTCTCTGGAAACACCATATATTTT
CDR3 length: 13; D gene: .; J gene: TRBJ1-1; clone size: .; V gene: TRBV6-6; CDR3 protein: CSNSPTRGTEAFF; CDR3 DNA: TGTTCCAACAGTCCGACAAGGGGAACTGAAGCTTTCTTT
CDR3 length: 15; D gene: TRBD1; J gene: TRBJ1-5; clone size: .; V gene: TRBV6-1; CDR3 protein: CASSDPRQGNQPQHF; CDR3 DNA: TGTGCCAGCAGTGATCCGAGACAGGGGAATCAACCCCAACATTTT
CDR3 length: 13; D gene: .; J gene: TRBJ1-2; clone size: few; V gene: TRBV6-2/TRBV6-3; CDR3 protein: CVSNYGSNYGYTF; CDR3 DNA: TGTGTCAGCAATTATGGCAGCAACTATGGCTACACCTTC
CDR3 length: 15; D gene: TRBD2; J gene: TRBJ2-2; clone size: .; V gene: TRBV12-3/TRBV12-4; CDR3 protein: CANNGLAGTTGELFF; CDR3 DNA: TGTGCCAACAATGGACTAGCGGGTACCACCGGGGAGCTGTTTTTT
CDR3 length: 15; D gene: TRBD2; J gene: TRBJ2-3; clone size: .; V gene: TRBV10-2; CDR3 protein: CPSSESTSGRDTQYF; CDR3 DNA: TGCCCCAGCAGTGAGTCGACTAGCGGGAGGGATACGCAATATTTT